The entry below describes one TCR beta chain. Its antigen is unidentified. Assay: immunoSEQ multiplex PCR; the TCRdb copy retains only in-frame clones and omits some. This table holds around 15,000 clones, 76% found once. CDR3 length: 15 amino acids. Trimming left V 0 bases short and J 4 bases short, with 12 bases between. CDR1 and CDR2 from the germline V gene are SGHTA and FQGNSA. CD4+ T cells specific for antigen were expanded with viral peptide pools by the ViraFEST assay before sequencing. Isolation of CD4+ T cells took place after less than 12 days of culture. As their vaccination, participants received two doses of either BNT162b2 or mRNA-1273. Each vaccine recipient was nucleocapsid antibody negative and had no prior SARS-CoV-2 infection. For each well, roughly 2 million PBMC were cultured with about 10 IU/ml IL-2 and 8.5 to 10 ug/ml peptides. IL-2 medium supplanted half the medium on days 3 and 7.

This record comes from a study of vaccination effects on CD4 cells after COVID-19. Study at large: Relative to the second dose, post-vaccine samples were obtained a median of 72 days later.

This sample comprised CD4+ T cells from PBMCs cultured with HCoV-NL63 spike peptides, obtained after COVID-19 vaccination. The V and J genes are TRBV7-2 and TRBJ1-2; D uncertain. The TCR comes from a human donor who received a COVID-19 vaccine. The CDR3 bases are TGTGCCAGCAGCTTAGCGAGCGGCAACCTCTATGGCTACACCTTC. It translates to CASSLASGNLYGYTF.